This T cell receptor beta chain is from a study of blood T cell repertoires in COVID-19. Across the study: COVID-19 samples collected from the United States, Italy and Spain covered acute and convalescent phases. T cells, B-cell-depleted T cells, or PBMCs provided the cDNA or gDNA that served as material.

This table comes from immunoSEQ multiplex PCR, and its TCRdb copy is limited to in-frame clones, with some not included. The sample carries fewer than 70,000 clones, 80% to 90% recorded once. The specimen was peripheral blood. The sequence derives from a man aged 45-65 years with acute or convalescent COVID-19.

The CDR3 reads CASSLGLAASSYNEQFF. CDR3 DNA: TGCGCCAGCAGCTTGGGACTAGCGGCAAGCTCCTACAATGAGCAGTTCTTC. V gene TRBV5-1 combines with J gene TRBJ2-1, with TRBD2 matching over 9 bases. The CDR3 loop spans 17 amino acids. The ends lost 0 bases at V and 0 bases at J; junction bases unmatched: 4. Germline V gene lookup returns CDR1 SGHRS and CDR2 YFSETQ.